This T cell receptor (beta chain) was obtained from a study of T cells in localized non-small cell lung cancer. This CDR3 has 14 amino acids. Germline V gene lookup returns CDR1 SQVTM and CDR2 ANQGSEA. The V gene end was trimmed by 7 bases and the J gene end by 3 bases; junction bases not matched to a gene: 7. Whole-study findings and limits: Uninvolved adjacent lung showed higher T cell clonality than tumor. Higher adjacent-lung clonality was associated with shorter survival. Analysis by sequencing included only one tumor region, so heterogeneity remains possible. A median of approximately 60 of the top 100 tumor clones appeared in adjacent lung, which was paired and uninvolved.

TCRdb keeps only in-frame clones here, not all; method: immunoSEQ multiplex PCR. The top ten clones hold approximately 12% of a sample with about 2,800 clones, around a third of them seen once. This clone was counted a few times. Antigen: not known. Material: normal lung tissue next to the tumor, obtained before any cancer treatment. This receptor was taken from a man between 35 and 75 years old with stage I lung adenocarcinoma. The chain couples TRBV29-1 to TRBJ1-2; 11 bases align to TRBD1. CDR3 DNA: TGCAGCGCCCGGACAGGGGGCGCCGACTATGGCTACACCTTC. Its protein is CSARTGGADYGYTF.